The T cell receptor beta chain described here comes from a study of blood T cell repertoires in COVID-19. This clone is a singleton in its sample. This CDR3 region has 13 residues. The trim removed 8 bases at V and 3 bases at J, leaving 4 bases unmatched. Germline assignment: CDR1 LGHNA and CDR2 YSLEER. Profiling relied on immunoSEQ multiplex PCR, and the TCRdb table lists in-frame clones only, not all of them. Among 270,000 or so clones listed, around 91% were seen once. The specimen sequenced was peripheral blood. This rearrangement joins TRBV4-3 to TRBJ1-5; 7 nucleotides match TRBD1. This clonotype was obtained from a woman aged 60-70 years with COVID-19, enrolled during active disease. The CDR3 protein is CASAGQHNQPQHF. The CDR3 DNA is TGCGCCAGCGCGGGACAGCACAATCAGCCCCAGCATTTT.